Listed here are 16 T cell receptor beta chains from one sample, sequenced in a study of cytomegalovirus exposure and HLA in healthy donors. PCR used 60 Vbeta primers and 13 Jbeta primers. Repertoires were generated with immunoSEQ multiplex PCR, while TCRdb's copy carries only in-frame clones and drops some. The sample shows tens of thousands of clones, 60% to 80% of them seen only once. Material: PBMCs. These receptors were collected from a female donor in good health and CMV-seronegative.

The chain uses TRBV2 and TRBJ2-7; D is undetermined. V shed 4 bases and J shed 8 bases, with 12 bases lying between them. The V gene's germline CDR1 is SNHLY and CDR2 FYNNEI. The CDR3 has 12 residues. The CDR3 protein is CASSVSESQQYF. The CDR3 region has the DNA TGTGCCAGCAGTGTAAGCGAATCCCAGCAGTACTTC.

The V and J genes are TRBV5-1 and TRBJ2-5; 8 positions agree with TRBD1. Trimming removed 2 bases from V and 5 bases from J; junction bases left unmatched: 2. The CDR3 is 13 amino acids. Germline CDR1 SGHRS, CDR2 YFSETQ. CDR3 in DNA: TGCGCCAGCAGCTTAGGACAGGGTGAGACCCAGTACTTC. Amino acids: CASSLGQGETQYF.

The DNA of the CDR3 is TGTGCCAGCAGCGCCGGACTAGCGGGGGAGACCCAGTACTTC. Its translation is CASSAGLAGETQYF. The chain joins TRBV9 to TRBJ2-5, with 12 bases fitting TRBD2. Germline CDR1 SGDLS, CDR2 YYNGEE. The ends lost 3 bases at V and 5 bases at J; junction bases unmatched: 2. The CDR3 length is 14 residues.

The chain joins TRBV2 to TRBJ1-2, with D tentatively TRBD1 (5 bases). This CDR3 has 15 amino acids. Germline CDR1 reads SNHLY; CDR2 reads FYNNEI. V was clipped by 6 bases and J by 2 bases, with 16 bases between them. CDR3 in DNA: TGTGCCAGCAGGGACAACCCCTTGAGGAACTATGGCTACACCTTC. It encodes CASRDNPLRNYGYTF.

This clone was seen a single time. This chain uses TRBV5-4 with TRBJ2-2; 9 bases fit TRBD1. Unmatched junction bases numbered 5, after V lost 4 bases and J lost 1 base. The CDR3 consists of 16 residues. The germline gives CDR1 SGHNT, CDR2 YYREEE (reference sequence). CDR3 nucleotides: TGTGCCAGCAGCCTAGACAGGGGGTTGAACACCGGGGAGCTGTTTTTT. Encoded protein: CASSLDRGLNTGELFF.

This clone was seen only once. The chain employs TRBV27 and TRBJ2-5, with TRBD1 matching over 9 bases. This CDR3 is 16 amino acids long. Germline values: CDR1 MNHEY, CDR2 SMNVEV (reference sequence). The V gene end was trimmed by 1 base and the J gene end by 5 bases; junction bases not matched to a gene: 8. CDR3 sequence (DNA): TGTGCCAGCAGTTTATATGGGACAGGGATTGAGGAGACCCAGTACTTC. Its translation: CASSLYGTGIEETQYF.

V and J are TRBV6-5 and TRBJ1-1, with TRBD1 matching over 8 bases. Germline V lookup: CDR1 MNHEY, CDR2 SVGAGI. The V and J ends lost 5 bases and 0 bases, in that order; junction bases with no gene match: 5. The CDR3 is 15 amino acids. The CDR3 DNA reads as TGTGCCAGCAGTGCACGGGACAGGATGAACACTGAAGCTTTCTTT. This codes for CASSARDRMNTEAFF.

This clone has only a few counts. V is TRBV19 and J is TRBJ2-7; 13 bases align to TRBD2. The CDR3 is made up of 16 amino acids. V shed 4 bases and J 7 bases; nucleotides not matched to a gene: 10. CDR1 and CDR2 from the germline V gene are LNHDA and SQIVND (reference sequence). CDR3 protein: CASSRTSGSDGGEQYF. CDR3 sequence (DNA): TGTGCCAGTAGTAGGACTAGCGGGAGTGATGGGGGAGAGCAGTACTTC.

This clone has a single count. This chain links TRBV5-4 with TRBJ2-5, with D perhaps matching TRBD2 (6 bases). The germline V gene encodes CDR1 SGHNT and CDR2 YYREEE (reference sequence). CDR3 length: 16 amino acids. V was shortened by 2 bases and J by 5 bases, with 19 bases between the two germline ends. Here the CDR3 DNA reads TGTGCCAGCAGCTTAGCTAAAAGTCGGCGGGATGAGACCCAGTACTTC. Protein sequence: CASSLAKSRRDETQYF. Supplemented by reference TRBV5-4 and TRBJ2-5, the full variable domain reads ETGVTQSPTHLIKTRGQQVTLRCSSQSGHNTVSWYQQALGQGPQFIFQYYREEENGRGNFPPRFSGLQFPNYSSELNVNALELDDSALYLCASSLAKSRRDETQYFGPGTRLLVL.

This clone has just a few counts. This chain joins TRBV30 and TRBJ1-2; 8 bases agree with TRBD1. This CDR3 comprises 13 residues. In germline, CDR1 is GTSNPN, CDR2 SVGIG (reference sequence). J was trimmed by 4 bases and V by 7 bases; bases with no gene match: 8. Here the CDR3 DNA reads TGTGCCTACTCCACAGGGGGGGGCTATGGCTACACCTTC. This codes for CAYSTGGGYGYTF.

The gene calls are TRBV5-1 and TRBJ2-5, with D possibly matching TRBD1 (5 bases). Germline V gene data show CDR1 as SGHRS and CDR2 as YFSETQ. V was cut by 4 bases and J by 0 bases, with 7 bases left in between. This CDR3 comprises 13 residues. CDR3 sequence: CASSQGNQETQYF. The CDR3 coding sequence is TGCGCCAGCAGCCAGGGTAACCAAGAGACCCAGTACTTC.

Regarding this clone: At one boundary the junction diverges from the germline segment, which might be a read error. The chain uses TRBV7-7 and TRBJ2-1; 10 bases map to TRBD1. In germline, CDR1 is SSHAT, CDR2 FNYEAQ (reference sequence). There are 15 residues in the CDR3. CDR3 sequence reads: CASSRQGADYNEQFF. CDR3 in DNA: TGTGCTAGCAGCCGACAGGGGGCAGACTACAATGAGCAGTTCTTC.

The CDR3 reads CASSLEVTGGKQYF. In DNA form, the CDR3 reads TGCGCCAGCAGCTTGGAAGTGACAGGGGGCAAGCAGTACTTC. The chain couples TRBV5-1 to TRBJ2-7, with TRBD1 matching over 10 bases. Germline V gene sequence: CDR1 SGHRS, CDR2 YFSETQ. This CDR3 is built from 14 residues. V was pared by 0 bases and J by 8 bases, with 5 bases of the junction left unmatched.

J is TRBJ2-5 and V is TRBV15; 8 nucleotides align to TRBD2. Germline CDR1 reads LNHNV; CDR2 reads YYDKDF (reference sequence). Trimming cost V 3 bases and J 5 bases; bases outside gene matches: 8. The CDR3 is made up of 15 amino acids. The CDR3 is CATSRRTSGGETQYF. The CDR3 nucleotides are TGTGCCACCAGCAGGCGAACTAGCGGAGGGGAGACCCAGTACTTC.

CDR3 DNA sequence: TGTGCCAGCAGTTACGGGGGGGCCTCCTACAATGAGCAGTTCTTC. It translates to CASSYGGASYNEQFF. V is TRBV6-5 and J is TRBJ2-1; D may be TRBD2 (7 bases). In germline, CDR1 is MNHEY, CDR2 SVGAGI. The CDR3 is made up of 15 amino acids. V was clipped by 2 bases and J by 0 bases, with 8 bases between them.

For this clone: A junction boundary mismatches the germline segment, possibly from a read error. CDR3 residues: CASSSGTPPETQYF. In nucleotides, the CDR3 is TGTGCTAGCAGCTCTGGGACACCCCCGGAGACCCAGTACTTC. The chain combines TRBV7-7 with TRBJ2-5; D perhaps matches TRBD1 (6 bases). Germline V gives CDR1 SSHAT, CDR2 FNYEAQ (reference sequence). This CDR3 is built from 14 residues. The complete variable domain, with remaining parts taken from reference TRBV7-7 and TRBJ2-5, reads GAGVSQSPRYKVTKRGQDVTLRCDPISSHATLYWYQQALGQGPEFLTYFNYEAQPDKSGLPSDRFSAERPEGSISTLTIQRTEQRDSAMYRCASSSGTPPETQYFGPGTRLLVL.